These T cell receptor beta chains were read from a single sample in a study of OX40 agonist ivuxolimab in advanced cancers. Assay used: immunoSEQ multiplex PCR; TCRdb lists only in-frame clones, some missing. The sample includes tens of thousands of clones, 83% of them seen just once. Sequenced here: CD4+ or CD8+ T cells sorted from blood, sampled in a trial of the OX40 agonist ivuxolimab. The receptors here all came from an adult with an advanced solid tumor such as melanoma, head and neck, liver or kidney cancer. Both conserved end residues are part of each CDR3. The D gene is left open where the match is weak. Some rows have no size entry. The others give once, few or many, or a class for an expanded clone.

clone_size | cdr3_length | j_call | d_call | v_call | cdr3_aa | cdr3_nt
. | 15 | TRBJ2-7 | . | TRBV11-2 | CASSLATGPYYEQYF | TGTGCCAGCAGCTTAGCGACAGGCCCGTACTACGAGCAGTACTTC
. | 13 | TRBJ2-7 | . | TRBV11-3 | CASSPGVTYEQYF | TGTGCCAGCAGCCCCGGAGTAACCTACGAGCAGTACTTC
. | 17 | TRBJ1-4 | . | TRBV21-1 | CASSFRDRGTTNEKLFF | TGTGCCAGCAGCTTCAGGGACAGGGGCACAACTAATGAAAAACTGTTTTTT
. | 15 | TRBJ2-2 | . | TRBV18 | CASSVDLLVTGELFF | TGTGCCAGCTCAGTGGACCTCTTGGTGACCGGGGAGCTGTTTTTT
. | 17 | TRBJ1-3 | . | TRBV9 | CASSVTWDIYSGNTIYF | TGTGCCAGCAGCGTCACCTGGGACATTTACTCTGGAAACACCATATATTTT
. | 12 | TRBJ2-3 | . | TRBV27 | CASSINTDTQYF | TGTGCCAGCAGTATTAACACAGATACGCAGTATTTT
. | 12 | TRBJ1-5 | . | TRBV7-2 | CASSFLDQPQHF | TGTGCCAGCAGCTTCCTAGATCAGCCCCAGCATTTT
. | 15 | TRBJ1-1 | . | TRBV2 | CASTLPQGTNTEAFF | TGTGCCAGCACCCTACCACAGGGCACGAACACTGAAGCTTTCTTT
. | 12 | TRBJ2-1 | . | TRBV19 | CASSIGGFEQFF | TGTGCCAGTAGTATAGGAGGGTTTGAGCAGTTCTTC
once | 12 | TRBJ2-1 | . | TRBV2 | CASSDVGDEQFF | TGTGCCAGCAGTGATGTGGGGGATGAGCAGTTCTTC
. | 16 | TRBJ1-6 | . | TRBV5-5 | CASSFEGRGYNSPLHF | TGTGCCAGCAGCTTTGAAGGACGGGGCTATAATTCACCCCTCCACTTT
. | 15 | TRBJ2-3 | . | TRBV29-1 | CSVPSPAKGTDTQYF | TGCAGCGTTCCCTCTCCGGCGAAGGGCACAGATACGCAGTATTTT
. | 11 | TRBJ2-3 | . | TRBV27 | CASSFSDTQYF | TGTGCCAGCAGTTTTTCAGATACGCAGTATTTT
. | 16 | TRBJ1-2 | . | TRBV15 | CATSRDRQGGFYGYTF | TGTGCCACCAGCAGAGATAGGCAGGGTGGGTTCTATGGCTACACCTTC
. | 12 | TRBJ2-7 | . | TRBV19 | CASSGPEYEQYF | TGTGCCAGTAGTGGCCCGGAGTACGAGCAGTACTTC
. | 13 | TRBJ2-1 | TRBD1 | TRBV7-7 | CASSTGGWDEQFF | TGTGCTAGCAGTACAGGGGGTTGGGATGAGCAGTTCTTC
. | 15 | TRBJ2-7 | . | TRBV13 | CASSLRTQVTYEQYF | TGTGCCAGCAGCTTAAGGACGCAAGTCACCTACGAGCAGTACTTC
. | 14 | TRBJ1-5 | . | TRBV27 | CASSGDGSNQPQHF | TGTGCCAGCAGCGGGGACGGTAGCAATCAGCCCCAGCATTTT
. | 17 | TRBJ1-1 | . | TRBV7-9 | CASSPNPGWGGDTEAFF | TGTGCCAGCAGCCCTAACCCGGGTTGGGGAGGGGACACTGAAGCTTTCTTT
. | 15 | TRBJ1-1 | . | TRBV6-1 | CASSGRSHMNTEAFF | TGTGCCAGCAGTGGCAGGAGTCACATGAACACTGAAGCTTTCTTT
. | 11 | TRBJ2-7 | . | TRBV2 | CASSEVVEQYF | TGTGCCAGCAGTGAAGTGGTCGAGCAGTACTTC
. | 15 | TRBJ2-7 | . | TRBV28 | CASSFMWTVGYEQYF | TGTGCCAGCAGTTTTATGTGGACGGTGGGGTACGAGCAGTACTTC
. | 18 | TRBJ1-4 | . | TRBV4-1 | CASSQDMGGVGINEKLFF | TGCGCCAGCAGCCAAGATATGGGAGGGGTGGGGATTAATGAAAAACTGTTTTTT
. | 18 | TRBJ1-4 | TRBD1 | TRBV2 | CASSETLVTRTGDEKLFF | TGTGCCAGCAGTGAAACTTTGGTCACTCGGACAGGGGATGAAAAACTGTTTTTT
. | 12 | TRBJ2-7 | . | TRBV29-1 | CSAQDREYEQYF | TGCAGCGCCCAAGACCGGGAATACGAGCAGTACTTC
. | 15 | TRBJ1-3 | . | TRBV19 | CASSIVAGSGNTIYF | TGTGCCAGTAGTATAGTGGCAGGGTCTGGAAACACCATATATTTT
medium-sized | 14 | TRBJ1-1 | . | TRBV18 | CASSPRTVNTEAFF | TGTGCCAGCTCACCTCGGACGGTGAACACTGAAGCTTTCTTT
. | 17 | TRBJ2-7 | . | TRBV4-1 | CASSPSVGPGGSYEQYF | TGCGCCAGCAGCCCCTCGGTGGGTCCCGGCGGGTCCTACGAGCAGTACTTC
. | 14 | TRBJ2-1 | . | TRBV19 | CASRPGSSYNEQFF | TGTGCCAGTAGACCAGGGAGCTCCTACAATGAGCAGTTCTTC
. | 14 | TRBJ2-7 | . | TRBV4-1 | CASSHGGQLYEQYF | TGCGCCAGCAGCCACGGGGGACAGCTCTACGAGCAGTACTTC
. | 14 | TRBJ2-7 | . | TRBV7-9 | CASSPRGASYEQYF | TGTGCCAGCAGCCCCCGGGGGGCTTCCTACGAGCAGTACTTC
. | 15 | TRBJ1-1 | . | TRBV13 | CASSLIRVKEPEAFF | TGTGCCAGCAGCTTAATACGGGTAAAGGAGCCTGAAGCTTTCTTT
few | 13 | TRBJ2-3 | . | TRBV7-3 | CASSSSGADTQYF | TGTGCCAGCAGCTCCTCAGGGGCAGATACGCAGTATTTT
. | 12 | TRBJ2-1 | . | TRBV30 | CAWTAGSYEQFF | TGTGCCTGGACAGCCGGGAGCTATGAGCAGTTCTTC
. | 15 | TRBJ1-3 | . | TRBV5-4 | CASSLSLGKGNTIYF | TGTGCCAGCAGCTTGTCCCTTGGTAAAGGAAACACCATATATTTT
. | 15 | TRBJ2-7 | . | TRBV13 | CASSLVGSGSYEQYF | TGTGCCAGCAGCTTAGTCGGATCGGGGTCCTACGAGCAGTACTTC
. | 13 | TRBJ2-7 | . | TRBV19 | CASSGGHSYEQYF | TGTGCCAGTAGTGGCGGACATTCCTACGAGCAGTACTTC
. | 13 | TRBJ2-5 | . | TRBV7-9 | CASSSPGGETQYF | TGTGCCAGCAGCTCCCCAGGGGGGGAGACCCAGTACTTC
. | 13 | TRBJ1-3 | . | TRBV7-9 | CASSPPGMDTIYF | TGTGCCAGCAGCCCACCAGGGATGGACACCATATATTTT
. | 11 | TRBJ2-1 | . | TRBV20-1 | CSARKDNEQFF | TGCAGTGCTAGGAAGGACAATGAGCAGTTCTTC
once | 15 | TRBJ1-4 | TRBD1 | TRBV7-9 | CASSNLTGGNEKLFF | TGTGCCAGCAGCAACCTGACAGGGGGTAATGAAAAACTGTTTTTT
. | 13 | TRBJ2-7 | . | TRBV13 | CASSSWVSYEQYF | TGTGCCAGCAGCTCATGGGTTTCCTACGAGCAGTACTTC
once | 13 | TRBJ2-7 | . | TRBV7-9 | CASSLGNSYEQYF | TGTGCCAGCAGCTTAGGGAATTCCTACGAGCAGTACTTC
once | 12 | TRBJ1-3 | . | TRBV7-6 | CASSPDRNTIYF | TGTGCCAGCAGCCCAGACAGAAACACCATATATTTT
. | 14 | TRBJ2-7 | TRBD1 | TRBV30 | CAWTPGQGAYEQYF | TGTGCCTGGACGCCGGGACAGGGGGCTTACGAGCAGTACTTC
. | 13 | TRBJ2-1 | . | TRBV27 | CASSYGRGNEQFF | TGTGCCAGCAGTTACGGTCGGGGCAATGAGCAGTTCTTC
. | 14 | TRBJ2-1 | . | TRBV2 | CASSETAFYNEQFF | TGTGCCAGCAGTGAGACAGCTTTCTACAATGAGCAGTTCTTC
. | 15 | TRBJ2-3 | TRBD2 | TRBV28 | CASRGLGQRTDTQYF | TGTGCCAGCAGGGGACTAGGCCAGCGCACAGATACGCAGTATTTT
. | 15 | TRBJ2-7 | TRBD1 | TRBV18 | CASSPQDRGPYEQYF | TGTGCCAGCTCACCCCAGGACAGGGGGCCCTACGAGCAGTACTTC
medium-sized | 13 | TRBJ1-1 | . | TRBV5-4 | CASSLDEGTEAFF | TGTGCCAGCAGCTTGGACGAGGGCACTGAAGCTTTCTTT
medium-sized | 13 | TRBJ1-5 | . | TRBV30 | CAWSVDVDQPQHF | TGTGCCTGGAGTGTGGACGTTGATCAGCCCCAGCATTTT